This section outlines one T cell receptor beta chain sequence together with its context. This clone was seen a few times. The specificity of this receptor is unknown. The input lacks base qualities; no much larger clone sits a single base away. The library was produced with the immunoSEQ multiplex PCR assay. Not all clones reach the TCRdb copy of this immuneACCESS table, which keeps in-frame sequences only. Checked studies attribute under half of the gap to unresolved V genes and leave the rest unexplained. The sample table contains about 130,000 clones; only one count was recorded for 92% of them. In total, the top ten clones hold roughly 1.9% of the sample. The CDR3 numbers 15 residues from cysteine through phenylalanine. The kept DNA is CDR3 alone, 45 bases in frame from the first base. CDR1 SQVTM and CDR2 ANQGSEA were looked up in the germline V gene. Trimming accounts for 5 bases at V and 3 bases at J, while the number of junction bases matched to no gene is 5.

This record belongs to a study of control samples from healthy donors and cancer patients (dated by TCRdb to the early 2020s). This TCR was recovered from a woman aged 45-59 years in good health. The chain is encoded by TRBV29-1 joined to TRBJ2-5, with TRBD2 identical over 14 junction bases. Sequencing was carried out using blood. The nucleotide sequence reads TGCAGCGTTACGGGACTAGCGGGAGCTAAAGAGACCCAGTACTTC. This is translated as CSVTGLAGAKETQYF.